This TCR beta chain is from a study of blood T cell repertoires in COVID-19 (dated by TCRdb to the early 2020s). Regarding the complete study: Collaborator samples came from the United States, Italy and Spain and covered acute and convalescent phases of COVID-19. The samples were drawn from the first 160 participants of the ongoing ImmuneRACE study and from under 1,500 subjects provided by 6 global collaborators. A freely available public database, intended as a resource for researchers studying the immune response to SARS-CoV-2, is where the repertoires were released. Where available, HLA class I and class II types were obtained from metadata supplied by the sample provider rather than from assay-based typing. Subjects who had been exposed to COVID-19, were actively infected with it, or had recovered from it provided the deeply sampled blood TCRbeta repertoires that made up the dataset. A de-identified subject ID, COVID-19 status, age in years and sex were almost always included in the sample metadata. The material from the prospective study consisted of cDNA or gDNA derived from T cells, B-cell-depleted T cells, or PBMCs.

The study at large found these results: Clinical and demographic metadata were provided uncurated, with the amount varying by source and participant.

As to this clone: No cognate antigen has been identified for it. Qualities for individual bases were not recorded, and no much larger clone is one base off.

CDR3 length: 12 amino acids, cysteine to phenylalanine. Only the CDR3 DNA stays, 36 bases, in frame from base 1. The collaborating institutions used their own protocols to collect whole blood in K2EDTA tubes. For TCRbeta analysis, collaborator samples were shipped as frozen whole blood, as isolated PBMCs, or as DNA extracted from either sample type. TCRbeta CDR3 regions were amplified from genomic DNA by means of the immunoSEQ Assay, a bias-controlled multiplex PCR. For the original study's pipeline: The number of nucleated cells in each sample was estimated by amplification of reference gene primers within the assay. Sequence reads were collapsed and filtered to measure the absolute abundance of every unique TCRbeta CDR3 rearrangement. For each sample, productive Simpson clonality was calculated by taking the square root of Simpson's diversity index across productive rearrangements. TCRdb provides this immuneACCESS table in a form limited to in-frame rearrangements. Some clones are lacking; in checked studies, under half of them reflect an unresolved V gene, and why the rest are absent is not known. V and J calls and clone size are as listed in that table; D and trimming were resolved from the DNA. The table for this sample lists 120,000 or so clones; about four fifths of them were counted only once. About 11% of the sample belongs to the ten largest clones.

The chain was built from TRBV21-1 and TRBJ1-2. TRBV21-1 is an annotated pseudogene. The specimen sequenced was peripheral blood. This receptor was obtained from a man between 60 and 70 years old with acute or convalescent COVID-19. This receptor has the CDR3 CASRKAGLGYTF. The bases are TGTGCCAGCAGAAAGGCGGGGCTTGGCTACACCTTC.